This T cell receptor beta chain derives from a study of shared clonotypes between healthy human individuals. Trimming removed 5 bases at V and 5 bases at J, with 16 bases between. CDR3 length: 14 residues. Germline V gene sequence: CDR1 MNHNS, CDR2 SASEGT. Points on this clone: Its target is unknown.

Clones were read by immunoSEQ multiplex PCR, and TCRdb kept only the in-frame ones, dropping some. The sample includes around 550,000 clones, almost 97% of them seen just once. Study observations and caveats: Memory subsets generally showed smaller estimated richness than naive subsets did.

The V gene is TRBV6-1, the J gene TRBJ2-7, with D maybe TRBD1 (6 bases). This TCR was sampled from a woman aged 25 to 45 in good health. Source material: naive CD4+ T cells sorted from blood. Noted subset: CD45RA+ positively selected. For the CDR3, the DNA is TGTGCCAGCAGTATGCAGGGGATTCGAGACGAGCAGTACTTC. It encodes CASSMQGIRDEQYF.